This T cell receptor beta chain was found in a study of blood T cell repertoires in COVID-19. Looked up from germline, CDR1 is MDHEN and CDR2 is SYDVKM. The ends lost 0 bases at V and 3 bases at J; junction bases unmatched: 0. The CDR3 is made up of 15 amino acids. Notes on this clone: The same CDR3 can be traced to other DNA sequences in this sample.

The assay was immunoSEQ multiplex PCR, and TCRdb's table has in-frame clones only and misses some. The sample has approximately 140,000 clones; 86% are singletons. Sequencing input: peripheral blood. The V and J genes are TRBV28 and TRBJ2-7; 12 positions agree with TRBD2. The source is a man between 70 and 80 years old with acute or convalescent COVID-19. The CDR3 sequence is CASSLWTSGSYEQYF. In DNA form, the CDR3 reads TGTGCCAGCAGTTTATGGACTAGCGGGAGCTACGAGCAGTACTTC.